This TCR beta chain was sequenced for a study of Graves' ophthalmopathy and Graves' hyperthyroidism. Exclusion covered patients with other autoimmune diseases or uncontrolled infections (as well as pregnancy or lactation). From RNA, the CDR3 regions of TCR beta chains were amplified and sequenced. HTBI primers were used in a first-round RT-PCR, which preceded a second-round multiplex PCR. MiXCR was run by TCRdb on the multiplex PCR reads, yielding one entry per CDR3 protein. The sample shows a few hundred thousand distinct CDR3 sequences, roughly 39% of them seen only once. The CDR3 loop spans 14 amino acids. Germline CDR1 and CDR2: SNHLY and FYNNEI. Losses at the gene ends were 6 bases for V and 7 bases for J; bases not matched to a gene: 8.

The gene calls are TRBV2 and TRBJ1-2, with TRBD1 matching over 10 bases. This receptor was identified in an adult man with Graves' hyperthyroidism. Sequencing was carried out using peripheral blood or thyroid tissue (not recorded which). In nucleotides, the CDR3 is TGTGCCAGCAGCTCGGGACAGGGGTTTTTTGGCTACACCTTC. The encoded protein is CASSSGQGFFGYTF.